The entry below gives a single TCR beta chain sequence along with its context. This sample stems from a study of T cell responses to AZD1222 COVID-19 vaccine. Germline V CDR1 and CDR2: SGHTA, FQGNSA. This CDR3 is 15 amino acids long. Trimming took off 1 base at V and 1 base at J, with 8 bases between the two ends. Here immunoSEQ multiplex PCR was the method, and the copy in TCRdb shows in-frame clones only, minus some. The data show around 150,000 clones, 90% to 95% seen once. The TCR was taken from an adult who received the AZD1222 COVID-19 vaccine. Sequenced material: peripheral blood, taken 28 days after the second AZD1222 dose. The chain joins TRBV7-2 to TRBJ1-5; tentative D call: TRBD1 (5 bases). For the CDR3, the DNA is TGTGCCAGCAGCTTAGTGTCAGGGAGCAATCAGCCCCAGCATTTT. Its translation: CASSLVSGSNQPQHF.